These 9 T cell receptor beta chains were all obtained from the same sample, sequenced in a study of PD-1 blockade in classical Hodgkin lymphoma. TCRdb's copy holds only in-frame clones and misses some; the assay was immunoSEQ multiplex PCR. The sample gives fewer than 40,000 clones, 85% to 95% of which show up once; roughly 2.5% is in the top ten. The sample's time point: newly diagnosed, previously untreated cHL patient sample. Sequencing was carried out using peripheral blood mononuclear cells (PBMCs). Receptors were obtained from a human donor with classical Hodgkin lymphoma.

V and J are TRBV28 and TRBJ2-2, with 8 positions matching TRBD1. The V segment lost 6 bases and the J segment 5 bases; nucleotides outside the gene matches: 5. Germline V gene data show CDR1 as MDHEN and CDR2 as SYDVKM. The length of the CDR3 is 14 residues. CDR3 amino acids: CASSLGQDTGELFF. As DNA, the CDR3 is TGTGCCAGCAGCCTGGGACAGGATACCGGGGAGCTGTTTTTT. Variable domain in full (rest from reference TRBV28 and TRBJ2-2): DVKVTQSSRYLVKRTGEKVFLECVQDMDHENMFWYRQDPGLGLRLIYFSYDVKMKEKGDIPEGYSVSREKKERFSLILESASTNQTSMYLCASSLGQDTGELFFGEGSRLTVL.

The J gene is TRBJ2-1, the V gene TRBV5-4; D possibly corresponds to TRBD2 (5 bases). Deletions cut 2 bases from V and 7 bases from J, with 31 bases between. The CDR3 spans 20 residues. Germline CDR1 and CDR2: SGHNT and YYREEE (reference sequence). The CDR3 DNA follows: TGTGCCAGCAGCTTAAAAACTAGAAGTTATGTGGGGTGGAATAAGAATGAGCAGTTCTTC. It is translated as CASSLKTRSYVGWNKNEQFF.

The chain employs TRBV7-9 and TRBJ1-2; 11 bases align to TRBD1. This CDR3 contains 16 residues. Germline-derived CDR1 and CDR2 are SEHNR and FQNEAQ (reference sequence). V lost 0 bases, J lost 7 bases, and 7 bases stayed unmatched. DNA for the CDR3: TGTGCCAGCAGCTTAGCCCCGGGACAGGGGGTAGGTGGCTACACCTTC. Translating it yields CASSLAPGQGVGGYTF. The complete variable domain, with remaining parts taken from reference TRBV7-9 and TRBJ1-2, reads DTGVSQNPRHKITKRGQNVTFRCDPISEHNRLYWYRQTLGQGPEFLTYFQNEAQLEKSRLLSDRFSAERPKGSFSTLEIQRTEQGDSAMYLCASSLAPGQGVGGYTFGSGTRLTVV.

The chain is built from TRBV4-2 and TRBJ1-2, with D unresolved. Trimming took 1 base from V and 8 from J, leaving 11 bases between them. Germline V CDR1 and CDR2: LGHNA, YNFKEQ. The CDR3 consists of 13 residues. CDR3 loop: CASSQVNRGGYTF. As DNA, the CDR3 is TGTGCCAGCAGCCAAGTAAACCGAGGAGGCTACACCTTC.

The chain has TRBV5-4 and TRBJ2-5; possibly TRBD1 or TRBD2 for D (5 bases each). The CDR3 is 17 amino acids. V lost 1 base, J lost 2 bases, and 18 bases lay in between. CDR1 SGHNT and CDR2 YYREEE come from the germline V gene (reference sequence). CDR3: CASSLYSLRGWQETQYF. CDR3 coding DNA: TGTGCCAGCAGCTTGTATAGTTTGAGGGGATGGCAAGAGACCCAGTACTTC.

This clone was seen just once. The chain couples TRBV7-9 to TRBJ2-1, with a possible D match to TRBD2 (6 bases). The CDR3 extends over 15 amino acids. The V gene's germline CDR1 is SEHNR and CDR2 FQNEAQ (reference sequence). V dropped 2 bases and J dropped 6 bases, with 14 bases sitting between them. The CDR3 coding sequence is TGTGCCAGCAGCTTACTAAAGGGCGGGATCAATGAGCAGTTCTTC. It encodes CASSLLKGGINEQFF.

The V call is TRBV7-9, the J call TRBJ1-2; the D gene is possibly TRBD1 (6 bases). V dropped 6 bases and J dropped 6 bases, with 14 bases sitting between them. The CDR3 is 13 amino acids. Germline CDR1 and CDR2: SEHNR and FQNEAQ (reference sequence). This CDR3 is CASRLTGGNGYTF. As DNA, the CDR3 is TGTGCCAGCAGACTGACAGGAGGCAATGGCTACACCTTC.

The rearrangement links TRBV5-1 to TRBJ1-2; possibly TRBD1 for D (5 bases). Germline CDR1 is SGHRS and CDR2 is YFSETQ. CDR3 length equals 15 residues. The germline V and J ends were trimmed by 0 bases and 3 bases, with 12 bases remaining between them. DNA for the CDR3: TGCGCCAGCAGCTTGGGGACATCTCGGGACTATGGCTACACCTTC. This translates into CASSLGTSRDYGYTF.

The CDR3 nucleotides are TGTGCCAGCAGCGTATCCCTAGGGGGGGAGACCCAGTACTTC. Translation: CASSVSLGGETQYF. The chain links TRBV9 to TRBJ2-5; D tentatively fits TRBD1 or TRBD2 (6 bases each). Between the trimmed V and J ends, which lost 1 base and 5 bases, there was a span of 12 bases. The CDR3 is 14 residues long. Germline V CDR1 and CDR2: SGDLS, YYNGEE.